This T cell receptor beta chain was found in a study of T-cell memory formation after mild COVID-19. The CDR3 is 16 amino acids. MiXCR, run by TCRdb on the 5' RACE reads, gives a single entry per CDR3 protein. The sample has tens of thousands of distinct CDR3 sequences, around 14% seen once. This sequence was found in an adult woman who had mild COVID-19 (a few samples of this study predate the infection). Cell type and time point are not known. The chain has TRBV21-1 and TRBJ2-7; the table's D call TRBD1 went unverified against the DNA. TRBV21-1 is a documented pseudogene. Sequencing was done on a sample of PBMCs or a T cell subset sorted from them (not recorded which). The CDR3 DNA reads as TGTGCCAGCAGCCTAGGGGGGGCGAAGCATCTACACGAGCAGTACTTC. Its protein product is CASSLGGAKHLHEQYF.